This passage covers 4 T cell receptor beta chains from one sample sequenced in a study of cytomegalovirus exposure and HLA in healthy donors. Amplification used 60 Vbeta primers and 13 Jbeta primers. The assay was immunoSEQ multiplex PCR, and TCRdb's table has in-frame clones only and misses some. The table shows about 180,000 clones, with approximately 80% occurring only once. Sequenced material: PBMCs. These receptors were taken from a man aged 55 to 70 in good health and CMV-seronegative.

The CDR3 nucleotides read TGCAGCGTTGAAGACCGAGGGGTGCGGGAGCAGGCAGATACGCAGTATTTT. It codes for CSVEDRGVREQADTQYF. This chain links TRBV29-1 with TRBJ2-3, with TRBD2 identical over 7 bases. This CDR3 spans 17 amino acids. The ends lost 0 bases at V and 4 bases at J; junction bases unmatched: 13. Per the germline V gene, CDR1 is SQVTM and CDR2 is ANQGSEA.

J is TRBJ1-5 and V is TRBV2; a weak D match, TRBD1 (5 bases). V lost 6 bases, J lost 2 bases, and 14 bases lay in between. Looked up from germline, CDR1 is SNHLY and CDR2 is FYNNEI. This CDR3 has 15 amino acids. CDR3 sequence (DNA): TGTGCCAGCAGGGGACGGTCGGGGGGCAATCAGCCCCAGCATTTT. Translated, it gives CASRGRSGGNQPQHF.

The rearrangement uses TRBV6-5 and TRBJ1-5; the match to TRBD1 covers 7 bases. Germline trimming cut 2 bases from V and 4 bases from J; bases unmatched to any gene: 8. This CDR3 region has 16 residues. In germline, CDR1 is MNHEY, CDR2 SVGAGI. CDR3 in DNA: TGTGCCAGCAGTTACACCCCGGACAGGCTGAATCAGCCCCAGCATTTT. Its translation is CASSYTPDRLNQPQHF.

J is TRBJ1-4 and V is TRBV28; D ambiguous. The V gene's germline CDR1 is MDHEN and CDR2 SYDVKM. The CDR3 length is 14 residues. V was shortened by 8 bases and J by 0 bases, with 10 bases between the two germline ends. The CDR3 region is CASGEGATNEKLFF. Written as DNA, the CDR3 is TGTGCCAGCGGAGAGGGCGCAACTAATGAAAAACTGTTTTTT.